These 17 T cell receptor beta chains came from one sample sequenced in a study of T cells in localized non-small cell lung cancer (dated by TCRdb to 2019 to 2021). Library creation used the immunoSEQ multiplex PCR assay. What TCRdb holds here is the immuneACCESS table cut down to in-frame rearrangements. Part of the clones is not present; checked against another copy, under half of the missing clones reflect an unresolved V gene, and the others are unexplained. The sample table lists over 50,000 clones, under 90% of them with a count of one. The top ten clones comprise just under 2% of the sample. Sequenced here: peripheral blood, sampled before any cancer treatment. The source is a woman between 35 and 75 years old with stage I lung adenocarcinoma.

The chain uses TRBV5-1 and TRBJ2-5; TRBD2 aligns across 9 bases. CDR3 length: 17 residues. CDR1 SGHRS and CDR2 YFSETQ come from the germline V gene. The junction had 12 bases not matched to a gene; V was cut back by 5 bases and J by 1 base. The chain's CDR3 is CASSYSFETSGQETQYF. The CDR3 coding sequence is TGCGCCAGCAGTTATTCATTTGAGACTAGCGGCCAAGAGACCCAGTACTTC.

This rearrangement joins TRBV7-6 to TRBJ2-5; 12 positions match TRBD2. In germline, CDR1 is SGHVS, CDR2 FNYEAQ. V lost 4 bases and J lost 2; bases outside the gene matches: 8. The CDR3 contains 17 residues. The DNA of the CDR3 is TGTGCCAGCAGCTCCCTTTTCGGGACTAGCGGGCAAGAGACCCAGTACTTC. Translating gives CASSSLFGTSGQETQYF.

The chain carries TRBV6-6 and TRBJ2-7, with 7 bases aligning to TRBD1. The CDR3 has 14 residues. Germline assignment: CDR1 MNHNY and CDR2 SVGAGI (reference sequence). V lost 7 bases to trimming and J lost 2 bases; unmatched junction nucleotides: 8. The CDR3 loop is CASMIDRVTYEQYF. The DNA of the CDR3 is TGTGCCAGCATGATCGACAGGGTAACCTACGAGCAGTACTTC.

V is TRBV5-1 and J is TRBJ2-7; tentative D call: TRBD2 (7 bases). The CDR3 has 13 amino acids. Germline CDR1 and CDR2: SGHRS and YFSETQ. Trimming left V 4 bases short and J 7 bases short, with 15 bases between. Here the CDR3 reads CASSGGARGEQYF. CDR3 in DNA: TGCGCCAGCAGCGGGGGGGCTAGAGGGGAGCAGTACTTC.

The rearrangement links TRBV5-1 to TRBJ1-2; D is ambiguous. V lost 4 bases and J lost 2, with 18 bases in between. The CDR3 contains 16 residues. CDR1 SGHRS and CDR2 YFSETQ come from the germline V gene. The CDR3 coding sequence is TGCGCCAGCAGCCCTACCCTGCCAGCTCAAAACTATGGCTACACCTTC. Its translation: CASSPTLPAQNYGYTF.

For the CDR3, the DNA is TGTGCCAGCAGCTTAGGCCCAGCCTACTCCTACGAGCAGTACTTC. This encodes CASSLGPAYSYEQYF. The V and J genes are TRBV7-9 and TRBJ2-7; D gene ambiguous. Per germline, CDR1 SEHNR and CDR2 FQNEAQ (reference sequence). CDR3 size: 15 residues. V was clipped by 1 base and J by 0 bases, with 10 bases between them.

With respect to this clone: The same CDR3 can be traced to other DNA sequences in this sample. The chain employs TRBV19 and TRBJ1-5; possible D gene TRBD1, 6 bases. Trimming pared 4 bases from V and 5 bases from J, leaving 12 bases between. CDR3 length equals 14 residues. Germline lookup yields CDR1 LNHDA and CDR2 SQIVND (reference sequence). The CDR3 is CASSRDRLDQPQHF. The CDR3 DNA is TGTGCCAGTAGTAGAGACAGGTTGGATCAGCCCCAGCATTTT. The full variable domain, rest sourced from reference TRBV19 and TRBJ1-5, is DGGITQSPKYLFRKEGQNVTLSCEQNLNHDAMYWYRQDPGQGLRLIYYSQIVNDFQKGDIAEGYSVSREKKESFPLTVTSAQKNPTAFYLCASSRDRLDQPQHFGDGTRLSIL.

The genes are TRBV28 and TRBJ2-1; maybe TRBD1 (6 bases). The CDR3 runs to 14 residues. The germline gives CDR1 MDHEN, CDR2 SYDVKM. V gave up 9 bases and J gave up 8 bases, with 20 bases separating them. CDR3 sequence (DNA): TGTGCCAGTTTTAGCAGGGGTTTAGGGGATGAGCAGTTCTTC. It encodes CASFSRGLGDEQFF. Variable domain in full (rest from reference TRBV28 and TRBJ2-1): DVKVTQSSRYLVKRTGEKVFLECVQDMDHENMFWYRQDPGLGLRLIYFSYDVKMKEKGDIPEGYSVSREKKERFSLILESASTNQTSMYLCASFSRGLGDEQFFGPGTRLTVL.

This clone was picked up a small number of times. The chain is built from TRBV5-4 and TRBJ1-2, with 7 bases matching TRBD1. With 0 bases clipped from V and 6 bases from J, the junction kept 2 bases outside the gene matches. Germline CDR1 is SGHNT and CDR2 is YYREEE (reference sequence). CDR3 length: 13 residues. The CDR3 loop is CASSLDRGNGYTF. DNA of the CDR3: TGTGCCAGCAGCTTGGACAGGGGCAATGGCTACACCTTC.

The rearrangement joins TRBV12-5 to TRBJ1-2; TRBD1 matches 7 bases. Germline assignment: CDR1 LGHNT and CDR2 FRNRAP. With 6 bases clipped from V and 6 bases from J, the junction kept 13 bases outside the gene matches. This CDR3 contains 15 residues. The CDR3 coding sequence is TGTGCTAGTGGACGGGACCGGGACAGATACGATGGCTACACCTTC. Amino acid sequence: CASGRDRDRYDGYTF. Complete variable domain (other parts from reference TRBV12-5 and TRBJ1-2): DARVTQTPRHKVTEMGQEVTMRCQPILGHNTVFWYRQTMMQGLELLAYFRNRAPLDDSGMPKDRFSAEMPDATLATLKIQPSEPRDSAVYFCASGRDRDRYDGYTFGSGTRLTVV.

The chain uses TRBV30 and TRBJ1-5; possibly TRBD1 for D (5 bases). V was cut by 0 bases and J by 7 bases, with 10 bases left in between. There are 13 residues in the CDR3. CDR1 and CDR2 (germline): GTSNPN, SVGIG (reference sequence). DNA of the CDR3: TGTGCCTGGAGTGTACAGGATCGGCAGCCCCAGCATTTT. It is translated as CAWSVQDRQPQHF.

The chain is built from TRBV13 and TRBJ1-6; D is ambiguous. The CDR3 contains 14 residues. V was cut by 5 bases and J by 5 bases, with 10 bases left in between. CDR1 is PRHDT and CDR2 is FYEKMQ in the germline V gene (reference sequence). This CDR3 reads CASSRTENNSPLHF. Here the CDR3 DNA reads TGTGCCAGCAGCAGGACGGAGAATAATTCACCCCTCCACTTT.

The gene calls are TRBV5-8 and TRBJ1-2, with D perhaps matching TRBD1 (6 bases). The V end was cut by 3 bases, the J end by 0 bases, with 18 bases between. The CDR3 totals 17 residues. The germline CDR1 and CDR2 sequences are SGHTS and YDEGEE. The CDR3 DNA reads as TGTGCCAGCAGCTCCTCACGGGGGCAGGCCACTAACTATGGCTACACCTTC. Translating gives CASSSSRGQATNYGYTF. Combining the CDR3 with reference TRBV5-8 and TRBJ1-2 gives the whole variable domain EAGVTQSPTHLIKTRGQQATLRCSPISGHTSVYWYQQALGLGLQFLLWYDEGEERNRGNFPPRFSGRQFPNYSSELNVNALELEDSALYLCASSSSRGQATNYGYTFGSGTRLTVV.

The chain is built from TRBV10-1 and TRBJ2-3; 7 bases align to TRBD1. Germline V lookup: CDR1 WNHNN, CDR2 SYGVQD (reference sequence). The V gene end was trimmed by 8 bases and the J gene end by 4 bases; junction bases not matched to a gene: 12. The CDR3 sequence is 15 residues long. This chain's CDR3 is CASGLTGTDPDTQYF. The CDR3 DNA is TGCGCCAGCGGACTTACAGGGACAGATCCAGATACGCAGTATTTT.

The chain is built from TRBV20-1 and TRBJ1-5; perhaps TRBD1 as D (6 bases). The CDR3 extends over 11 amino acids. Trimming cost V 3 bases and J 12 bases, with 12 bases left between them. Germline V gene data show CDR1 as DFQATT and CDR2 as SNEGSKA (reference sequence). CDR3 nucleotides: TGCAGTGCTAGGTACTACAGGGACCAGCATTTT. This encodes CSARYYRDQHF.

The gene calls are TRBV11-2 and TRBJ1-4, with D possibly matching TRBD1 (5 bases). V was cut by 5 bases and J by 8 bases, with 18 bases left in between. The CDR3 is 15 amino acids. Germline CDR1 and CDR2: SGHAT and FQNNGV. The DNA for the CDR3 is TGTGCCAGCAGCCCGCGGGCCGGGGGAAGAGAAAAACTGTTTTTT. Translation gives CASSPRAGGREKLFF.

The J gene is TRBJ1-1, the V gene TRBV30; the D gene is possibly TRBD1 (6 bases). The CDR3 contains 16 residues. V was pared by 2 bases and J by 3 bases, with 19 bases between. Germline CDR1 is GTSNPN and CDR2 is SVGIG (reference sequence). CDR3: CAWSLGAGQEDTEAFF. The CDR3 DNA follows: TGTGCCTGGAGTTTGGGGGCAGGGCAGGAGGACACTGAAGCTTTCTTT.